Reported below is one T cell receptor (beta chain). Its matching antigen is unknown. The sample comes from a study of vaccination and CD4 T cells after COVID-19. About the study: Stimulation of cells relied on overlapping spike peptides derived from SARS-CoV-2, HCoV-NL63, HCoV-OC43 and HCoV-229E.

Sequenced with the Oncomine TCR Beta short-read assay was DNA taken from cultured CD4+ T cells. TCRdb re-analysed the PCR reads in MiXCR, keeping a single row per CDR3 protein. The table includes over 15,000 distinct CDR3 sequences, around 80% detected once. The treatment denotes: 10-day PBMC culture with coronavirus spike peptide pools or control peptides (ViraFEST assay). After expanding antigen-specific T cells with peptide pools, ViraFEST sequenced their TCRs. Each well held roughly 2 million PBMCs in IL-2 (about 9.5 IU/ml) medium with about 10 ug/ml peptide pools. The CDR3 contains 16 residues. V dropped 2 bases and J dropped 1 base, with 14 bases sitting between them. The germline CDR1 and CDR2 sequences are LNHDA and SQIVND (reference sequence).

This receptor was taken from a human donor who received a COVID-19 vaccine. The source was CD4+ T cells from blood, cultured in vitro, collected after SARS-CoV-2 vaccination. The chain has TRBV19 and TRBJ2-5; D call uncertain. CDR3 sequence (DNA): TGTGCCAGTAGTATAACAGTTCGGACCGTCCAAGAGACCCAGTACTTC. This gives the protein CASSITVRTVQETQYF.